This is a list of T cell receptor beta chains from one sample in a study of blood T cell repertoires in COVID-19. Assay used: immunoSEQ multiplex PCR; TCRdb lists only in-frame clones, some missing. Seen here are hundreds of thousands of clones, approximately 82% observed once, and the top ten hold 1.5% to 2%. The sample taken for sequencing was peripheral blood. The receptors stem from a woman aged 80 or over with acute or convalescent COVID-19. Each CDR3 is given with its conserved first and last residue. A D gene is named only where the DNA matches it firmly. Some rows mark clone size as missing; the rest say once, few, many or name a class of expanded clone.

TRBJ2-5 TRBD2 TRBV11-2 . TGTGCCAGCAGCTTAGTAGCGGGGGTAGAGACCCAGTACTTC CASSLVAGVETQYF
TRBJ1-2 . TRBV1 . TGCACCAGCCCCGAGACAGGGGACGTTGGCTACACCTTC CTSPETGDVGYTF
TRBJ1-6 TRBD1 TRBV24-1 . TGTGCCACCAGTGATTTCGCGAAGACAGGGATGTCCTATAATTCACCCCTCCACTTT CATSDFAKTGMSYNSPLHF
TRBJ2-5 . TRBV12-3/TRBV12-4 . TGTGCCAGCAGTTTTAAACCGAGAGAGACCCAGTACTTC CASSFKPRETQYF
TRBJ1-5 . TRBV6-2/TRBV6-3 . TGTGCCAGCAGTTTAGGAGGGTTGGTGAGCAATCAGCCCCAGCATTTT CASSLGGLVSNQPQHF
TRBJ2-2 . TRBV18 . TGTGCCAGCTCACCGACTAGGGCAGGGAACACCGGGGAGCTGTTTTTT CASSPTRAGNTGELFF
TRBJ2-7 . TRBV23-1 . TGCGCCAGCAGGCCTCCGGGGGTCGTTCTTTACGAGCAGTACTTC CASRPPGVVLYEQYF
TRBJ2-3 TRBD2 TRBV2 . TGTGCCATCCCCCGGCGGGGGGGCGGGACAGATACGCAGTATTTT CAIPRRGGGTDTQYF
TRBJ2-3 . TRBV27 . TGTGCCACCCAGGGGTATGTGACAGATACGCAGTATTTT CATQGYVTDTQYF
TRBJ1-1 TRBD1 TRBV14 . TGTGCCAGCAGCGGGACAGGGGGAACAGCTTTCTTT CASSGTGGTAFF
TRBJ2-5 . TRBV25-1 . TGTGCCAGCAGTTTTGGCCAGGGGTGGAAGACCCAGTACTTC CASSFGQGWKTQYF
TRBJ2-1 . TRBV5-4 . TGTGCCAGCAGCTATAGCGGAGCCTACAATGAGCAGTTCTTC CASSYSGAYNEQFF
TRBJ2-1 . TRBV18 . TGTGCCAGCTCACGACTCGACTCCTACAATGAGCAGTTCTTC CASSRLDSYNEQFF
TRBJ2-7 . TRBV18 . TGTGCCAGCTCACCAATTGGTAGCGAGCAGTACTTC CASSPIGSEQYF
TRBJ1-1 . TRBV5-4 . TGTGCCAGCAGCTTGGGGTCAGGCGTGAACACTGAAGCTTTCTTT CASSLGSGVNTEAFF
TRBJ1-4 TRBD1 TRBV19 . TGTGCCAGTAGACCCCGGACAGGTTTTAATGAAAAACTGTTTTTT CASRPRTGFNEKLFF
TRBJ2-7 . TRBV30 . TGTGCCTGGAGTGTACAGTCAGGGTACGAGCAGTACTTC CAWSVQSGYEQYF
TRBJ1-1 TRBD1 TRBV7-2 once TGTGCCAGCAGCTTACGCCCGGGACAGCTTACTATGAACACTGAAGCTTTCTTT CASSLRPGQLTMNTEAFF
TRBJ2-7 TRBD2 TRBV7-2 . TGTGCCAGCAGCTTAGGTAGCGGGGGAAGCTCCTACGAGCAGTACTTC CASSLGSGGSSYEQYF
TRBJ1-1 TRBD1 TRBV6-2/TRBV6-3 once TGTGCCAGCAGCCTAGGCGGGGACAGCACTGAAGCTTTCTTT CASSLGGDSTEAFF
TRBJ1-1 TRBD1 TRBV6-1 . TGTGCCAGCAGTGACCGGGACAGGGTGGTGGACACTGAAGCTTTCTTT CASSDRDRVVDTEAFF
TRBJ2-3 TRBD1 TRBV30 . TGTGCCTGGAGCGACCACAGGGGCGCCTGGGATACGCAGTATTTT CAWSDHRGAWDTQYF
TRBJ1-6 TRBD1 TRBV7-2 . TGTGCCAGCAGGCACGGACAGGAAAATTCACCCCTCCACTTT CASRHGQENSPLHF
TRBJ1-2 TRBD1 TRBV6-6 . TGTGCCAGCAGTTACTACGGACAGGGCGGCTACACCTTC CASSYYGQGGYTF
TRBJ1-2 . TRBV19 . TGTGCCAGTACCTTAGCACCGGCGGGCTATGGCTACACCTTC CASTLAPAGYGYTF
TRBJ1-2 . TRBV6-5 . TGTGCCAGCAGTTCCAGCGGAGCCTATAACTATGGCTACACCTTC CASSSSGAYNYGYTF
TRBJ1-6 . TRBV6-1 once TGTGCCAGCAGTTATTTTACAGTTAATTCACCCCTCCACTTT CASSYFTVNSPLHF
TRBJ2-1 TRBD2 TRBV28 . TGTGCCAGCAGTTTACCCGGGACTAGAAAGGGTCGGCAGTTCTTC CASSLPGTRKGRQFF
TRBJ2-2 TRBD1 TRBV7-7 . TGTGCTAGCAGCTTAAGTTTAGGACAGGTGAACACCGGGGAGCTGTTTTTT CASSLSLGQVNTGELFF
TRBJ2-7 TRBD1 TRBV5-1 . TGCGCCAGCAGCTTAAGGACAGGAGCCTACGAGCAGTACTTC CASSLRTGAYEQYF
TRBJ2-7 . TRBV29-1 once TGCAGCGCCCGAAAAGCCGGACAGTACGAGCAGTACTTC CSARKAGQYEQYF
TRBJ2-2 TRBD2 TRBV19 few TGTGCCAGTAGTGTGGGGACTAGCGGGAGGAAGGGGGAGCTGTTTTTT CASSVGTSGRKGELFF
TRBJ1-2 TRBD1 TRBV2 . TGTGCCAGCACCCGGGACAGGGGGCGGGATGGCTACACCTTC CASTRDRGRDGYTF
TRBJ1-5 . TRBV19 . TGTGCCAGTAGTAGGGCCCGACAGGCTAGCAATCAGCCCCAGCATTTT CASSRARQASNQPQHF
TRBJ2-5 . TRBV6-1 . TGTGCCAGCAGTGAACGCAAAACTCAGGGATTTAAAGAGACCCAGTACTTC CASSERKTQGFKETQYF
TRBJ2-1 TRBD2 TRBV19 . TGTGCCAGTAGTACCGGGACTAGTTACAATGAGCAGTTCTTC CASSTGTSYNEQFF
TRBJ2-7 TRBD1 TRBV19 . TGTGCCAGTAGAACAGGGGGCGCCGACAACGAGCAGTACTTC CASRTGGADNEQYF
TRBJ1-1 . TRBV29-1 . TGCAGCGTTGAGACAGCCATTACAGCTTTCTTT CSVETAITAFF
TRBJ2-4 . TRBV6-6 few TGTGCCAGCAGCGATGGAGGAGCCAAAAACATTCAGTACTTC CASSDGGAKNIQYF
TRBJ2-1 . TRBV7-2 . TGTGCCAGCAGCCTAAGTGCGACAGGAAATGAGCAGTTCTTC CASSLSATGNEQFF
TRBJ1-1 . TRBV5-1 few TGCGCCAGCAGCTACAGGGAAAAGAACACTGAAGCTTTCTTT CASSYREKNTEAFF
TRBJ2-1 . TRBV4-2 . TGTGCCAGCAGCCAAGAAGGGAGTAGGGTGTCTCAGTTCTTC CASSQEGSRVSQFF
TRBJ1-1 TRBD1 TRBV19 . TGTGCCAGTTGGTCGGGACAGGGGTACACTGAAGCTTTCTTT CASWSGQGYTEAFF
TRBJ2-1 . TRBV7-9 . TGTGCCAGCAGCCGGGGTGGGGGCCGCAATGAGCAGTTCTTC CASSRGGGRNEQFF
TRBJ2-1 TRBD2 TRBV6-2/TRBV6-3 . TGTGCCAGCAGCGAGAGGGGACTACTAAAGCAGTTCTTC CASSERGLLKQFF
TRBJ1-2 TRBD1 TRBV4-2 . TGTGCCAGCAGCTCGAGACAGGGCGGCTATGGCTACACCTTC CASSSRQGGYGYTF
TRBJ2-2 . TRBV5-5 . TGTGCCAGCAGCACCGGGACAAAGAACACCGGGGAGCTGTTTTTT CASSTGTKNTGELFF
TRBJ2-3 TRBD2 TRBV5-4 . TGTGCCAGCAGACTACTAGCGGGGATAACAGATACGCAGTATTTT CASRLLAGITDTQYF
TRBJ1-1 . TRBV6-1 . TGTGCCAGCAGTGAGCAGGTGAACACTGAAGCTTTCTTT CASSEQVNTEAFF
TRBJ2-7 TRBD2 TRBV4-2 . TGTGCCAGCAGCCATCTCGGACTAGCGGGGTACGAGCAGTACTTC CASSHLGLAGYEQYF
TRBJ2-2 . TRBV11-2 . TGTGCCAGCAGCTTAGATGGCGGAGGTTATCGGGACGGGGAGCTGTTTTTT CASSLDGGGYRDGELFF